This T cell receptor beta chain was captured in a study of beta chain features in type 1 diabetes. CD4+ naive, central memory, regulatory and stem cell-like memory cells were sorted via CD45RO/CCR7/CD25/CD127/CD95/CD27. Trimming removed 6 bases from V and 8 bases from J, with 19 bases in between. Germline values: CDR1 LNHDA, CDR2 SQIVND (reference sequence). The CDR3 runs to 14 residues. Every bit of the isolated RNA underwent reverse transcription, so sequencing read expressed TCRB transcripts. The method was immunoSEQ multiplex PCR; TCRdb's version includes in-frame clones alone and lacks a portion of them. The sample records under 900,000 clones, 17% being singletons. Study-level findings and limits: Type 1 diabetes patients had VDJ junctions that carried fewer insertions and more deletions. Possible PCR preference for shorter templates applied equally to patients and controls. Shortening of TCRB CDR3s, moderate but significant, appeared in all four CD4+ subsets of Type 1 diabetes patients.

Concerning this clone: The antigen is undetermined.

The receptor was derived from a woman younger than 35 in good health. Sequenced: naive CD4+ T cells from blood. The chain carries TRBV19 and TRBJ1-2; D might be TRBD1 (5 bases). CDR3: CASSPNWAGRGYTF. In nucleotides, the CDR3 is TGTGCCAGTAGCCCGAATTGGGCAGGGCGCGGCTACACCTTC.